This T cell receptor (beta chain) was sequenced in a study of shared clonotypes between healthy human individuals. The repertoire was sequenced with immunoSEQ multiplex PCR; TCRdb's copy has only in-frame clones and lacks some. This sample carries some 2.3 million clones, 80% to 95% of them seen once, and the ten largest clones take 0.39%. CDR1 and CDR2 (germline): SGHTA, FQGNSA. This CDR3 region has 17 residues. V lost 3 bases and J lost 5, with 22 bases in between. The V and J genes are TRBV7-2 and TRBJ2-5; TRBD1 might be the D (6 bases). Material for sequencing was naive CD4+ T cells from PBMCs. The subset: CD45RA+ positively selected. The receptor comes from a man in his late teens or twenties in good health. Some clones in this sample may be carry-over from other donors' samples. The chain's CDR3 is CASSLDPGAPSRETQYF. The CDR3 nucleotides read TGTGCCAGCAGCTTGGACCCAGGGGCTCCATCTCGGGAGACCCAGTACTTC.